A selection of T cell receptor beta chains follows, all from one sample in a study of regulatory T cells in long-lasting Graves disease. TCRdb reanalysed the multiplex PCR reads using MiXCR and keeps one entry per CDR3 protein. The sample includes 350,000 to 450,000 distinct CDR3 sequences, 14% to 15% of them seen just once. These same records also appear under a second study, on T cells in Graves' hyperthyroidism and ophthalmopathy.

The specimen comprised peripheral blood mononuclear cells (PBMCs), sampled at new diagnosis, from a patient treated with antithyroid drugs. These receptors came from a woman in her 30s with Graves disease. Both conserved end residues are part of each CDR3. The order of the fields is J gene, V gene, clone size, CDR3 protein. A clone size is listed for some rows: how often the clone was seen (once, few, many), or a class if it is expanded.

>TRBJ2-5|TRBV7-8|many
CASSLTRGSEGETQYF
>TRBJ1-5|TRBV10-2|few
CASSAPGGGVNQPQHF
>TRBJ2-1|TRBV27|many
CASSPQGTAYNEQFF
>TRBJ2-3|TRBV7-9|many
CASSPYPGREATDTQYF
>TRBJ1-3|TRBV18|few
CASSLGVSVGNTIYF
>TRBJ2-1|TRBV20-1|many
CSAKGLAGYNEQFF
>TRBJ2-5|TRBV12-3/TRBV12-4|few
CASSFRTGGAKTQYF
>TRBJ1-4|TRBV7-6|many
CASSLYPGAAGNEKLFF
>TRBJ2-1|TRBV19|-
CASSRDRLSNEQFF
>TRBJ1-1|TRBV5-6|many
CASSITGWDTEAFF
>TRBJ2-7|TRBV5-1|few
CASSLKGAAYEQYF
>TRBJ2-1|TRBV30|few
CAWSSYRAGVTHEQFF
>TRBJ2-1|TRBV14|many
CASSPRNRAGVGEQFF
>TRBJ1-1|TRBV30|few
CALVPRVPEAFF
>TRBJ2-4|TRBV28|many
CASSTRRRGQNIQYF
>TRBJ1-2|TRBV20-1|few
CSAQGGGGYTF
>TRBJ1-4|TRBV18|many
CASSPGQGSTNEKLFF
>TRBJ2-7|TRBV6-1|-
CASSEVAGGPNYEQYF
>TRBJ2-7|TRBV11-2|-
CASCHLGEQYF
>TRBJ2-5|TRBV20-1|-
CSASSLKSHQETQYF
>TRBJ2-1|TRBV12-3/TRBV12-4|many
CASSYGTSGSNEQFF
>TRBJ2-5|TRBV3-1|many
CASSRAPSGGLQETQYF
>TRBJ2-7|TRBV7-9|many
CASSSRRQGYEQYF
>TRBJ2-2|TRBV7-3|-
CASSSDRDNTGELFF
>TRBJ2-2|TRBV7-9|-
CASSFYNGELFF
>TRBJ2-7|TRBV18|many
CASSPPGLPSEQYF
>TRBJ2-7|TRBV12-3/TRBV12-4|many
CASEGSAYEQYF
>TRBJ2-1|TRBV6-5|-
CASSYQTWPPSYNEQFF
>TRBJ1-5|TRBV5-4|few
CASSSRGINQPQHF
>TRBJ1-1|TRBV20-1|few
CSARDSTGGTAAFF
>TRBJ1-2|TRBV7-9|few
CASSLAGHETNYGYTF
>TRBJ2-4|TRBV24-1|once
CATSDLSQGVYNEQYF
>TRBJ2-6|TRBV30|-
CAWSDLKVYGANVLTF
>TRBJ2-1|TRBV15|many
CATSRDRDHDNEQFF
>TRBJ2-7|TRBV27|many
CASRLAGGGEQYF
>TRBJ2-1|TRBV30|many
CAWKGLAGGYNEQFF
>TRBJ2-1|TRBV14|-
CASSQRGLAGVVEQFF
>TRBJ1-1|TRBV13|many
CASSARVARPEAFF
>TRBJ1-1|TRBV7-9|many
CASSRGGRENTEAFF
>TRBJ1-2|TRBV2|few
CASTVQGDVGYTF
>TRBJ1-2|TRBV20-1|many
CSAGDVYGYTF
>TRBJ2-7|TRBV20-1|many
CSAEGQGAYEQYF
>TRBJ2-3|TRBV11-2|-
CASSLGGQRRDTQYF
>TRBJ1-2|TRBV24-1|few
CATSDQQGRYGYTF
>TRBJ2-1|TRBV2|many
CASSPRTSRHEQFF
>TRBJ1-1|TRBV16|-
CASSHKTGPAFF
>TRBJ2-3|TRBV3-1|many
CASSPWARFDTQYF
>TRBJ2-1|TRBV7-8|once
CASSLRSGSRYEQFF
>TRBJ2-3|TRBV29-1|many
CSVEDELAGDPGGGTDTQYF
>TRBJ2-7|TRBV7-2|many
CASSLAPTSGSIEQYF